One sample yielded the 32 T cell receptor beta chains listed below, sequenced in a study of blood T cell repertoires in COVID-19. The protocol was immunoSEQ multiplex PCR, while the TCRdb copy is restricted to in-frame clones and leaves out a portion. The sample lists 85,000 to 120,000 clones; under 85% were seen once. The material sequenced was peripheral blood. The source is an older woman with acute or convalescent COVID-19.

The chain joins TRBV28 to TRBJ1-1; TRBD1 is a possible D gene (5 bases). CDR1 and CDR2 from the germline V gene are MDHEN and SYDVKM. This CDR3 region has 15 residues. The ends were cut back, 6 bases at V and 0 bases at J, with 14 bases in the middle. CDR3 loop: CASRLGGAMNTEAFF. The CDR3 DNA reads TGTGCCAGCAGACTCGGGGGAGCGATGAACACTGAAGCTTTCTTT. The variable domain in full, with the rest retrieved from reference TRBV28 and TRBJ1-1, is DVKVTQSSRYLVKRTGEKVFLECVQDMDHENMFWYRQDPGLGLRLIYFSYDVKMKEKGDIPEGYSVSREKKERFSLILESASTNQTSMYLCASRLGGAMNTEAFFGQGTRLTVV.

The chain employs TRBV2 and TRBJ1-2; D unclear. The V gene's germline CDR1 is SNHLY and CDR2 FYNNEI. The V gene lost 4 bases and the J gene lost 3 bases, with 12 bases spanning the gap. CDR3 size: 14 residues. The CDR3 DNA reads TGTGCCAGCAGTGCCCCCTGGCCAGACTATGGCTACACCTTC. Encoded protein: CASSAPWPDYGYTF.

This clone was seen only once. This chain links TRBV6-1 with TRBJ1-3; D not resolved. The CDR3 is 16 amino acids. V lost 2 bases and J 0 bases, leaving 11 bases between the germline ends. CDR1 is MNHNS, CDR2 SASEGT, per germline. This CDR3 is CASSESSRFSGNTIYF. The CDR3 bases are TGTGCCAGCAGTGAAAGTTCCCGGTTCTCTGGAAACACCATATATTTT.

This CDR3 is CASSSTRQGRGSPLHF. The CDR3 DNA is TGTGCCAGCAGCTCTACCCGACAGGGTAGGGGCTCACCCCTCCACTTT. The rearrangement joins TRBV5-4 to TRBJ1-6, with 7 bases fitting TRBD1. After removal of 3 bases from V and 10 bases from J, the junction contained 13 bases not matched to a gene. The CDR3 extends over 16 amino acids. The germline gives CDR1 SGHNT, CDR2 YYREEE (reference sequence).

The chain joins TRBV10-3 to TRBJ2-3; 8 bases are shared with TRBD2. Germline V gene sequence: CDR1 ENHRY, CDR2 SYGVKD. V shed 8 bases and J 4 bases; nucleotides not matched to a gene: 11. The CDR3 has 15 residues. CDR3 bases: TGTGCCATCGGGGGGGGTAGCGGGGCGTCAGATACGCAGTATTTT. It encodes CAIGGGSGASDTQYF.

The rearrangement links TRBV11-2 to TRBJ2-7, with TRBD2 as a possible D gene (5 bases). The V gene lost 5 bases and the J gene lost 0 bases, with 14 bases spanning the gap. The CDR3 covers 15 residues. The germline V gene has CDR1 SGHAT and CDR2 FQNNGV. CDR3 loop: CASSPGGSPSYEQYF. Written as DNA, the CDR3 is TGTGCCAGCAGCCCAGGCGGGTCCCCCTCCTACGAGCAGTACTTC.

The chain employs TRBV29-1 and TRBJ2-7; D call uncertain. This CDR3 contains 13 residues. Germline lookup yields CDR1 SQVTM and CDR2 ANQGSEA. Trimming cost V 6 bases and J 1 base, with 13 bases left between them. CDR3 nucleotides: TGCAGCGTCTCCAAACCCGAGTCCTACGAGCAGTACTTC. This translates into CSVSKPESYEQYF.

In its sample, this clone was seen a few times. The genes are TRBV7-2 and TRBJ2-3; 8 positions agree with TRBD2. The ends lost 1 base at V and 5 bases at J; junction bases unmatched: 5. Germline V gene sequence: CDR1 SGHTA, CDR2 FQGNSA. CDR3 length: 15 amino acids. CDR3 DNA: TGTGCCAGCAGCTTAGGGGCGGGAGGCGTAGATACGCAGTATTTT. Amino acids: CASSLGAGGVDTQYF.

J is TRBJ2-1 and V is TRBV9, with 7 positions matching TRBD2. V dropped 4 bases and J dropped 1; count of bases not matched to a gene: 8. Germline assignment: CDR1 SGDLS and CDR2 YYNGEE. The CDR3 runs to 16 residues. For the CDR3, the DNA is TGTGCCAGCAGCCCGAGACTAGCAGTGTCCTACAATGAGCAGTTCTTC. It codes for CASSPRLAVSYNEQFF.

This chain's CDR3 is CASSWGDGSVPEAFF. The CDR3 DNA is TGCGCCAGCAGCTGGGGGGACGGGTCGGTCCCGGAAGCTTTCTTT. The chain recombines TRBV5-1 with TRBJ1-1; D perhaps matches TRBD1 (5 bases). The CDR3 runs to 15 residues. V was clipped by 3 bases and J by 8 bases, with 20 bases between them. From germline, CDR1 is SGHRS and CDR2 YFSETQ.

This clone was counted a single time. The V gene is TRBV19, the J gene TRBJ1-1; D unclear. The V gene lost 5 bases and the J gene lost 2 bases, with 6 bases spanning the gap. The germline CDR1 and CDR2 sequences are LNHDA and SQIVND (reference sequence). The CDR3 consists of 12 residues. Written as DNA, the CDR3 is TGTGCCAGTAGTCCAATCAACACTGAAGCTTTCTTT. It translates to CASSPINTEAFF.

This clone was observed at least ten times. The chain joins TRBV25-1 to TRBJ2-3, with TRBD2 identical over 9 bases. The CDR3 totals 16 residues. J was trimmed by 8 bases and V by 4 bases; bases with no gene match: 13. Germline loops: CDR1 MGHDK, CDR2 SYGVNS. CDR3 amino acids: CASSVGGASGIPTQYF. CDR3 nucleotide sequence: TGTGCCAGCAGTGTCGGGGGGGCTAGCGGGATCCCTACGCAGTATTTT.

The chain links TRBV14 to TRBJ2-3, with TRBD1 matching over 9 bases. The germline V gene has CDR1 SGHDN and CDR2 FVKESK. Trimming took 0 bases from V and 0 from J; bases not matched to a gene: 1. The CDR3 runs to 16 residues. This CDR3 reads CASSQEGQGSTDTQYF. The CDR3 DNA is TGTGCCAGCAGCCAAGAGGGACAGGGCAGCACAGATACGCAGTATTTT.

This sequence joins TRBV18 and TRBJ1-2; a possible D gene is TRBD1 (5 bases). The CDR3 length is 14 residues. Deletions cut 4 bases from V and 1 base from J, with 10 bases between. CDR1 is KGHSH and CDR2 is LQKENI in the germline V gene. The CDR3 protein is CASSQQTVNYGYTF. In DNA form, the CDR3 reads TGTGCCAGCTCACAGCAGACAGTTAACTATGGCTACACCTTC.

CDR3 DNA: TGCAGCGTTGCGGGGACTTTAGCCTACAATGAGCAGTTCTTC. Translated: CSVAGTLAYNEQFF. The chain couples TRBV29-1 to TRBJ2-1; D possibly corresponds to TRBD2 (6 bases). The CDR3 runs to 14 residues. The germline CDR1 and CDR2 sequences are SQVTM and ANQGSEA. With 4 bases removed from V and 2 bases from J, the gap between germline ends came to 12 bases.

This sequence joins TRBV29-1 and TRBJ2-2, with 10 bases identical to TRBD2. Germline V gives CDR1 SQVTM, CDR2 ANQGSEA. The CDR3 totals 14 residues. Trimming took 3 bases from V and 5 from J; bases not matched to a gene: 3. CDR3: CSVDRAGGTGELFF. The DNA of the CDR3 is TGCAGCGTTGACAGAGCGGGAGGGACCGGGGAGCTGTTTTTT.

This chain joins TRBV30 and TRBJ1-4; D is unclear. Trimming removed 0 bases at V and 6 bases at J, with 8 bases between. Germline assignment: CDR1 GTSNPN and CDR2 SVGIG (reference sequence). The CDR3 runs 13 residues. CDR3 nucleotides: TGTGCCTGGAGTGTTGACACCTATGAAAAACTGTTTTTT. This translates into CAWSVDTYEKLFF.

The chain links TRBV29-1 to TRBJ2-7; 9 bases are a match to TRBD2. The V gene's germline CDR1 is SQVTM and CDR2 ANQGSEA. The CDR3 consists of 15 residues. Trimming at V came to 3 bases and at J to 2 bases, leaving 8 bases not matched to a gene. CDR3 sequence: CSVEETGGRAYEQYF. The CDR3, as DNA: TGCAGCGTTGAGGAAACCGGCGGGAGGGCCTACGAGCAGTACTTC.

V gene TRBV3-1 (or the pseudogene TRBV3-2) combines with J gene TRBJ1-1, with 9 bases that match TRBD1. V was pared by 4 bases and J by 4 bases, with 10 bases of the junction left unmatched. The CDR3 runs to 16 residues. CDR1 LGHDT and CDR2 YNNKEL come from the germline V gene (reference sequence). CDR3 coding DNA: TGTGCCAGCAGCCTCGGGACAGGGACTGACATCACTGAAGCTTTCTTT. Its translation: CASSLGTGTDITEAFF.

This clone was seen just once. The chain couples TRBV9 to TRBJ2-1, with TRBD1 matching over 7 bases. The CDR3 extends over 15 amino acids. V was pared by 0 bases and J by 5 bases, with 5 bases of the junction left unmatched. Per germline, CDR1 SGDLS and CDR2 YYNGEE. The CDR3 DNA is TGTGCCAGCAGCGTAGAGCAGACAGGGCACAATGAGCAGTTCTTC. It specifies CASSVEQTGHNEQFF.

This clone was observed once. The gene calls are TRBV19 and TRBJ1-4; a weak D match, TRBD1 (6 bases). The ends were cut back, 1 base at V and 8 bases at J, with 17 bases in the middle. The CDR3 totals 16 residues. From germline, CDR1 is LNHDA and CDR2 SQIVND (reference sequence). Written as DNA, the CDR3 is TGTGCCAGTAGTATAGCGGGACAAGCGGGGAACGAAAAACTGTTTTTT. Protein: CASSIAGQAGNEKLFF. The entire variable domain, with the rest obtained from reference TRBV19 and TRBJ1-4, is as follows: DGGITQSPKYLFRKEGQNVTLSCEQNLNHDAMYWYRQDPGQGLRLIYYSQIVNDFQKGDIAEGYSVSREKKESFPLTVTSAQKNPTAFYLCASSIAGQAGNEKLFFGSGTQLSVL.

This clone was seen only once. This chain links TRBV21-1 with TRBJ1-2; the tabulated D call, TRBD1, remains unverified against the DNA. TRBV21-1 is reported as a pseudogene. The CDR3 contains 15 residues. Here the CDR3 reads CASTRQGAWYYGYTF. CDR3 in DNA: TGTGCCAGCACCAGACAGGGGGCATGGTACTATGGCTACACCTTC.

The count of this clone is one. The CDR3 DNA reads TGTGCCAGCAGCTTCCCCTCCGAGCAGTACTTC. Its protein product is CASSFPSEQYF. The genes are TRBV7-9 and TRBJ2-7, with no clear D. The CDR3 has 11 residues. Germline lookup yields CDR1 SEHNR and CDR2 FQNEAQ (reference sequence). Trimming shortened V by 3 bases and J by 6 bases, and 6 bases separated the two germline ends.

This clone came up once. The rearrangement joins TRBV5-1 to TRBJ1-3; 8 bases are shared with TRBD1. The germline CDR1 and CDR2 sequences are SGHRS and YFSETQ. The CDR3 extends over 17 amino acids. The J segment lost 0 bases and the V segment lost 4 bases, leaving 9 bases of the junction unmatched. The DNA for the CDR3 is TGCGCCAGCAGCGCCTCTACAGGGGGTACCTCTGGAAACACCATATATTTT. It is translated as CASSASTGGTSGNTIYF. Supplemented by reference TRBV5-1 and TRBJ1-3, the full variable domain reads KAGVTQTPRYLIKTRGQQVTLSCSPISGHRSVSWYQQTPGQGLQFLFEYFSETQRNKGNFPGRFSGRQFSNSRSEMNVSTLELGDSALYLCASSASTGGTSGNTIYFGEGSWLTVV.

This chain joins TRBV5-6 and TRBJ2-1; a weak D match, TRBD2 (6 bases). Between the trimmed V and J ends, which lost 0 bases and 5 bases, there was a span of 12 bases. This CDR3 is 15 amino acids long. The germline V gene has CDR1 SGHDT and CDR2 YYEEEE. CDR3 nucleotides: TGTGCCAGCAGCTTGGTGGGTCTAGCGCACAATGAGCAGTTCTTC. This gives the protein CASSLVGLAHNEQFF.

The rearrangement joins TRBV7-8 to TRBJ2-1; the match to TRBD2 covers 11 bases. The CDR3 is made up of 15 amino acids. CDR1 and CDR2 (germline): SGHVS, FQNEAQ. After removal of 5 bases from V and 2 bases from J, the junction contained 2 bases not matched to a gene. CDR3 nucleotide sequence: TGTGCCAGCAGCCCACTAGCGGGGGCCTACAATGAGCAGTTCTTC. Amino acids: CASSPLAGAYNEQFF.

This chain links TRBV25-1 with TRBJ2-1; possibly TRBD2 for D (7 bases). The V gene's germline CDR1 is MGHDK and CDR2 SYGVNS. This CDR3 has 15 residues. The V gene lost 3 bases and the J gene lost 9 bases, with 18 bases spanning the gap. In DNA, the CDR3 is TGTGCCAGCAGTGAGTCTGGGGGGGGCAGGGTTGAGCAGTTCTTC. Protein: CASSESGGGRVEQFF.

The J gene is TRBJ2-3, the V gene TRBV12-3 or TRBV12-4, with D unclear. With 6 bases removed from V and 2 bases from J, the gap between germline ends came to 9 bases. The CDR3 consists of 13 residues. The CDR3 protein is CASSAGYTDTQYF. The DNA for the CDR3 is TGTGCCAGCAGCGCAGGTTACACAGATACGCAGTATTTT.

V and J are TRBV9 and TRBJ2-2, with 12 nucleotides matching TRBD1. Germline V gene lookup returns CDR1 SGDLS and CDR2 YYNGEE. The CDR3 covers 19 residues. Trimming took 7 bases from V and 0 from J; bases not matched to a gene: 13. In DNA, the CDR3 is TGTGCCAGCGAGGGGGACAGGGGGCGACTACTCCCGAACACCGGGGAGCTGTTTTTT. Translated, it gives CASEGDRGRLLPNTGELFF.

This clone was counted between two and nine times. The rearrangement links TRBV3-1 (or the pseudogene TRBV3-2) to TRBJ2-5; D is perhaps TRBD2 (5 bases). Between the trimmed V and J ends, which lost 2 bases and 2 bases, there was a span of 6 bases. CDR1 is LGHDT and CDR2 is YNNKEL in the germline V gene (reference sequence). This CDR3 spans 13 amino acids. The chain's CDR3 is CASSQSGQETQYF. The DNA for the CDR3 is TGTGCCAGCAGCCAAAGCGGACAAGAGACCCAGTACTTC.

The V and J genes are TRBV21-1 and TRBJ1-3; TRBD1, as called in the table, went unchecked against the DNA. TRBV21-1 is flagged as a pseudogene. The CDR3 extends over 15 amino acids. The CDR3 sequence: CASSKARGPGNTIYF. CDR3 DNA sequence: TGTGCCAGCAGCAAAGCTAGGGGGCCTGGAAACACCATATATTTT.

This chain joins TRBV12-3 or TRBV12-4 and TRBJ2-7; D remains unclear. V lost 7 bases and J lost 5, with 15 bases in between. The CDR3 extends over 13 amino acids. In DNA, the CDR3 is TGTGCCAGCACCACGGTCGGGTTCGACGAGCAGTACTTC. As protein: CASTTVGFDEQYF.